A selection of T cell receptor beta chains follows, all from one sample in a study of shared clonotypes between healthy human individuals. Produced via immunoSEQ multiplex PCR; TCRdb's table is partial and in-frame only. The sample comprises about 600,000 clones, 97% of which are singletons, and 0.057% rests with the top ten. What was sequenced was naive CD4+ T cells sorted from blood. The receptors shown here come from a woman aged 25 to 39 in good health. CDR3s include the opening cysteine and the closing phenylalanine or tryptophan. A D gene is named only where the DNA matches it firmly. Size values are once, few and many counts, or a class for expanded clones, and some rows have none.

cdr3_aa cdr3_nt v_call clone_size j_call d_call
CASSLPLALAGGPGGELFF TGTGCCAGCAGCTTGCCCTTGGCACTAGCGGGAGGGCCCGGCGGGGAGCTGTTTTTT TRBV7-3 - TRBJ2-2 TRBD2
CASSKSDTGYPPYEQYF TGTGCCAGCAGCAAATCGGATACGGGATATCCACCCTACGAGCAGTACTTC TRBV21-1 - TRBJ2-7 -
CASRRTSENEQYF TGTGCCAGCAGGCGGACTAGTGAGAACGAGCAGTACTTC TRBV6-1 - TRBJ2-7 TRBD2
CASSVRSLAAQETQYF TGTGCCAGCAGCGTCCGGTCGCTAGCGGCCCAAGAGACCCAGTACTTC TRBV9 - TRBJ2-5 TRBD2
CASSPRYGLYEQYF TGTGCCAGCAGCCCCCGGTACGGGCTCTACGAGCAGTACTTC TRBV5-8 - TRBJ2-7 -
CASRQGRGDTGELFF TGTGCCAGCAGACAGGGACGGGGCGACACCGGGGAGCTGTTTTTT TRBV2 - TRBJ2-2 -
CASSQRPGTSTETQYF TGCGCCAGCAGCCAGCGCCCAGGGACTAGCACAGAGACCCAGTACTTC TRBV4-1 - TRBJ2-5 TRBD2
CASSGGQPSNQPQHF TGTGCCAGCAGCGGGGGACAGCCTAGCAATCAGCCCCAGCATTTT TRBV2 - TRBJ1-5 TRBD1
CASTGRGDEQYF TGTGCCAGCACTGGAAGGGGTGACGAGCAGTACTTC TRBV13 - TRBJ2-7 -
CASSPGWTGRYEQYF TGTGCCAGCAGCCCTGGTTGGACAGGCCGCTACGAGCAGTACTTC TRBV6-6 - TRBJ2-7 TRBD1
CASRRRGRAETGELFF TGTGCCAGTAGGCGCCGAGGCAGGGCTGAGACCGGGGAGCTGTTTTTT TRBV19 once TRBJ2-2 -
CASSSRTGGFNQPQHF TGTGCCAGTAGTTCTCGGACAGGGGGCTTCAATCAGCCCCAGCATTTT TRBV19 - TRBJ1-5 TRBD1
CATSRGSGELFF TGTGCCACGAGTAGAGGGTCCGGGGAGCTGTTTTTT TRBV7-9 - TRBJ2-2 -
CASSQDRSDGTTQYF TGTGCCAGCAGCCAAGATCGGTCCGACGGGACAACGCAGTATTTT TRBV4-2 - TRBJ2-3 -
CASSLGQGNFAGNTIYF TGCGCCAGCAGCTTAGGTCAGGGAAATTTTGCTGGAAACACCATATATTTT TRBV5-1 - TRBJ1-3 -
CASSDLHVKRGHEQYF TGTGCCAGCAGTGACCTGCACGTGAAGAGAGGACACGAGCAGTACTTC TRBV6-4 - TRBJ2-7 -
CASGRSYGYTF TGTGCCAGCGGCAGAAGCTATGGCTACACCTTC TRBV28 - TRBJ1-2 -
CASSLGLAGRQETQYF TGCGCCAGCAGCTTGGGACTAGCGGGACGGCAAGAGACCCAGTACTTC TRBV5-1 - TRBJ2-5 TRBD2
CASSRTGENIDSPLHF TGTGCCAGCAGCCGTACAGGGGAGAATATTGATTCACCCCTCCACTTT TRBV28 - TRBJ1-6 TRBD1
CASSYSISPAVAFF TGTGCCAGCAGTTACTCTATCTCCCCGGCGGTAGCTTTCTTT TRBV6-5 - TRBJ1-1 -
CASSEEGGPHSYNEQFF TGTGCCAGCAGTGAGGAAGGGGGCCCACACTCCTACAATGAGCAGTTCTTC TRBV2 - TRBJ2-1 TRBD1
CASSPRQGAGQGVSDTQYF TGTGCCAGCTCACCGAGACAAGGCGCCGGACAGGGAGTGTCAGATACGCAGTATTTT TRBV18 - TRBJ2-3 TRBD1
CASSGPEGGELFF TGTGCCAGCAGCGGACCCGAGGGCGGGGAGCTGTTTTTT TRBV7-8 - TRBJ2-2 -
CASSLVVSGRGETQYF TGTGCCAGCAGCTTGGTTGTTAGCGGGAGGGGAGAGACCCAGTACTTC TRBV5-4 - TRBJ2-5 TRBD2
CASSLAGVYEQYF TGTGCCAGCAGTTTAGCGGGAGTGTACGAGCAGTACTTC TRBV28 - TRBJ2-7 TRBD2
CASSVAPSGIIPYEQYF TGTGCCAGCAGCGTAGCTCCTAGCGGGATCATTCCCTACGAGCAGTACTTC TRBV9 - TRBJ2-7 TRBD2
CASSSPRGREGGETQYF TGTGCCAGCAGTTCCCCGCGGGGCAGAGAGGGAGGAGAGACCCAGTACTTC TRBV28 - TRBJ2-5 -
CASSSVGAGSSYEQYF TGCGCCAGCAGCTCGGTAGGCGCAGGAAGCTCCTACGAGCAGTACTTC TRBV5-1 - TRBJ2-7 -
CASSLTGGEETQYF TGCGCCAGCAGCTTGACGGGTGGGGAAGAGACCCAGTACTTC TRBV5-1 once TRBJ2-5 -
CASSPIRDSPLHF TGTGCCAGCAGCCCCATCCGAGATTCACCCCTCCACTTT TRBV9 - TRBJ1-6 -
CASSVNPGGGYEQYF TGTGCCAGCAGCGTCAATCCGGGAGGCGGGTACGAGCAGTACTTC TRBV7-7 - TRBJ2-7 TRBD2
CASSRQGANTGELFF TGTGCCAGCAGTCGACAGGGCGCGAACACCGGGGAGCTGTTTTTT TRBV28 - TRBJ2-2 TRBD1
CASSEQAYSNQPQHF TGTGCCAGCAGTGAACAGGCGTATAGCAATCAGCCCCAGCATTTT TRBV2 - TRBJ1-5 -
CASSQATRNNEQFF TGTGCCAGCAGCCAAGCCACCCGAAACAATGAGCAGTTCTTC TRBV14 - TRBJ2-1 -
CASNIAGGQTGELFF TGTGCCAGCAACATAGCGGGAGGCCAAACCGGGGAGCTGTTTTTT TRBV28 once TRBJ2-2 TRBD2
CASSQSCDTDSYNEQFF TGCGCCAGCAGTCAATCGTGTGACACGGATTCCTACAATGAGCAGTTCTTC TRBV23-1 - TRBJ2-1 -
CATSLGGSGHEQYF TGTGCCACCTCCCTGGGCGGGAGTGGGCACGAGCAGTACTTC TRBV2 - TRBJ2-7 TRBD2
CATSPARGYGSSYNEQFF TGTGCCACCAGCCCGGCCCGGGGATACGGGAGCTCCTACAATGAGCAGTTCTTC TRBV15 - TRBJ2-1 -
CASSLWGRGETQYF TGTGCCAGCAGTTTATGGGGGCGTGGAGAGACCCAGTACTTC TRBV27 - TRBJ2-5 -
CASSVYYYEQYF TGTGCCAGCAGTGTCTACTACTACGAGCAGTACTTC TRBV6-1 once TRBJ2-7 -
CASSLWNSNTEAFF TGTGCCAGCAGCTTATGGAACAGCAACACTGAAGCTTTCTTT TRBV7-2 - TRBJ1-1 -
CASSFTFDGWRINEKLFF TGTGCCAGCAGTTTCACCTTTGACGGGTGGAGGATAAATGAAAAACTGTTTTTT TRBV28 - TRBJ1-4 -
CASSQYRAVGEKLFF TGTGCCAGCTCACAATACAGGGCAGTTGGTGAAAAACTGTTTTTT TRBV18 - TRBJ1-4 -
CASSQEGVRGNTIYF TGCGCCAGCAGCCAGGAGGGAGTGCGAGGAAACACCATATATTTT TRBV4-1 - TRBJ1-3 -
CASSLARETQYF TGTGCCAGTAGTTTGGCAAGAGAGACCCAGTACTTC TRBV19 - TRBJ2-5 -
CSADRGRTQYF TGCAGTGCTGATCGAGGGCGTACGCAGTATTTT TRBV20-1 - TRBJ2-3 -
CASSPSSTGRRGYTF TGTGCCAGCAGCCCCTCCTCGACAGGGCGGCGTGGCTACACCTTC TRBV28 - TRBJ1-2 TRBD1
CASVSLASADQPQHF TGTGCCAGCGTCTCATTGGCCAGTGCGGATCAGCCCCAGCATTTT TRBV28 - TRBJ1-5 -